This T cell receptor (beta chain) was captured by sequencing in a study of T-cell reconstitution after alpha-beta-depleted transplantation in children (dated by TCRdb to 2016 to 2017). For the wider study: Using TCR repertoire profiling, the study followed T-cell immune reconstitution in a quantitative way in children after TCRalphabeta/CD19-depleted allogeneic hematopoietic cell transplantation.

The junction shows trimming of 5 bases on V and 6 bases on J, plus 13 bases between the germline ends. According to the germline V gene, CDR1 reads SGHTA and CDR2 reads FQGTGA. Measured from the cysteine to the phenylalanine, the CDR3 is 13 residues long. Only CDR3 DNA remains: 39 bases, in frame from the first base. Explained via the paper, the treatment or condition label denotes: allogeneic hematopoietic cell transplantation with graft depleted of TCRalphabeta T cells and CD19 B cells. TCRalphabeta/CD19-depleted allogeneic hematopoietic cell grafts were given to the transplant recipients, all of whom were children. Worth noting for this clonotype: Its binding antigen is unknown. Base qualities were left out, and no much larger clone turns up one base away.

Library method: PCR. The sequencing machine was an Illumina HiSeq 2500. To normalize quantification of the TCRbeta repertoire, the TCR libraries were built with molecular barcoding that relied on unique molecular identifiers. TCRdb redid the processing of the public reads, applying fastp at Q25 and MiXCR, and retained in-frame beta chains. For every CDR3 protein sequence, its rows merge into one entry that carries the most common genes and DNA. The sample table lists some 200,000 distinct CDR3 sequences, 7% to 9% of them with a count of one. The ten largest clonotypes hold 35% of the sample. Here is what the overall study found, with its caveats: About two months after transplant, the apparently early recovery of alphabetaT-cell counts reportedly depended on just several hundred clones that had expanded rapidly and came from non-depleted graft cells. Hyperexpanded clone frequencies declined over subsequent months; after one year, T-cell counts and TCRbeta diversity were mostly attributed to newly produced T cells. In some patients, high TCRbeta diversity at day 60 was attributed to recipient T cells and intrathymic progenitors that had survived conditioning.

The sequence derives from a male patient between 2 and 10 years old who had a stem cell transplant for acute myeloid leukemia, so the T cells may come from the graft donor. Here the chain combines TRBV7-3 and TRBJ2-5; the D segment could be TRBD2, given 7 matching bases. The sequencing here drew on PBMCs, mostly from graft donor cells, taken 360 days after TCRalphabeta/CD19-depleted stem cell transplant. Here the CDR3 is given as CASSEGGGQTQYF. The DNA reads TGTGCCAGCAGCGAAGGGGGGGGGCAGACCCAGTACTTC.